The entry below gives a single T cell receptor beta chain sequence along with its context. Trimming removed 7 bases from V and 5 bases from J, with 14 bases in between. Germline V gene sequence: CDR1 SQVTM, CDR2 ANQGSEA. The CDR3 totals 13 residues. Researchers ran immunoSEQ v3.0 at survey level. The assay was immunoSEQ multiplex PCR, and TCRdb's table has in-frame clones only and misses some. This table has 25,000 to 35,000 clones, more than 85% appearing once. The record originates from a study of long-term antiretroviral therapy in people with HIV. This chain links TRBV29-1 with TRBJ1-4; D might be TRBD1 (6 bases). The receptor comes from a man aged 50 or older with HIV. The specimen was unsorted PBMCs, collected roughly 5 years before starting antiretroviral therapy. CDR3: CSGTGMGNEKLFF. For the CDR3, the DNA is TGCAGCGGTACAGGGATGGGCAATGAAAAACTGTTTTTT.